This T cell receptor (beta chain) was profiled in a study of blood T cell repertoires in COVID-19. Whole-study context: Samples came from the United States, Italy and Spain, spanning acute and convalescent COVID-19. Sources were T cells, B-cell-depleted T cells, or PBMCs; the material itself was cDNA or gDNA.

Germline CDR1 reads MNHEY; CDR2 reads SVGAGI. The CDR3 runs to 12 residues. Trimming cost V 6 bases and J 4 bases, with 8 bases left between them. This clone was detected a few times. Other DNA sequences of this sample code for an identical CDR3. How the authors handled the data: Reference gene primers were amplified, and this amplification served to estimate nucleated cell counts. This table comes from immunoSEQ multiplex PCR, and its TCRdb copy is limited to in-frame clones, with some not included. V and J calls and clone size are given by that table; D and trimming were obtained from the DNA. The sample yields fewer than 300,000 clones, roughly nine tenths seen once.

The receptor comes from a man aged 55 to 70 who had recovered from COVID-19. The gene calls are TRBV6-5 and TRBJ2-3; tentative D call: TRBD1 (5 bases). The material sequenced was peripheral blood. In DNA form, the CDR3 reads TGTGCCAGCAGCCCAGGGCCAGATACGCAGTATTTT. Translating gives CASSPGPDTQYF.